Below, one T cell receptor (beta chain) is given with its context. Its antigen remains unknown. The data originate from a study of CD4 T cell repertoires in COVID-19. The overall study: CFSE-low cells expanded roughly 10 days with IL-2, then restimulated with other coronavirus spikes. Whole-study findings and limits: Suggested intraclonal diversification: top SARS-CoV-2-reactive clonotypes appeared in two or three memory subsets.

These memory T cells were uncultured and sequenced directly after ex vivo isolation. The assay was immunoSEQ multiplex PCR, and TCRdb's table has in-frame clones only and misses some. The sample lists fewer than 25,000 clones, about 93% occurring once. The origin of this receptor is a human donor who had COVID-19. Here the sequenced sample was circulating follicular helper CD4+ T cells (cTfh) from blood, taken before the COVID-19 pandemic.

The CDR3 nucleotides read TGTGCCAGCAGCGCCCACTCTAGGACAGAGGGTCAGCCCCAGCATTTT. Translation: CASSAHSRTEGQPQHF. This chain joins TRBV9 and TRBJ1-5; tentative D call: TRBD1 (6 bases). Trimming removed 3 bases from V and 6 bases from J, with 19 bases in between. This CDR3 has 16 residues. Germline V gives CDR1 SGDLS, CDR2 YYNGEE.